There are a few counts of the clone carrying this TCR beta chain. This specimen comes from a study of T cells in Graves' hyperthyroidism and ophthalmopathy. The length of the CDR3 is 16 residues. With 4 bases removed from V and 0 bases from J, the gap between germline ends came to 16 bases. CDR1 and CDR2 from the germline V gene are SGHAT and FQNNGV. Amplification targeted TCR beta CDR3 regions from RNA transcripts. RT-PCR in the first round (using the HTBI primer set) targeted the TCR CDR3. TCRdb reanalysed the multiplex PCR reads using MiXCR and keeps one entry per CDR3 protein. The sample lists about 250,000 distinct CDR3 sequences; 24% were seen once. Inclusion characteristics of ophthalmopathy patients comprised a Clinical Activity Score of at least 3, a NOSPECS grade of at least 4, and duration under 3 months. Those patients with uncontrolled infection, other autoimmune disease, pregnancy or lactation were excluded. Each 10 ml fresh peripheral blood draw supplied the PBMCs.

The origin of this receptor is a woman in her forties with Graves' ophthalmopathy. This chain joins TRBV11-2 and TRBJ2-7; possible D gene TRBD2, 6 bases. The specimen sequenced was blood. In DNA, the CDR3 is TGTGCCAGCAGCTCCGGGGCGGGGAGCGCCTCCTACGAGCAGTACTTC. It is translated as CASSSGAGSASYEQYF.